This TCR beta chain was profiled in a study of T-cell reconstitution after alpha-beta-depleted transplantation in children. Preparation of the TCRbeta library involved a method that used unique molecular identifiers. One entry per CDR3 protein results from TCRdb running MiXCR on the PCR reads. The repertoire has 500,000 or so distinct CDR3 sequences, roughly an eighth of them found once; the top ten carry approximately 15%. CDR1 and CDR2 from the germline V gene are SGHRS and YFSETQ. The CDR3 is made up of 13 amino acids. V dropped 0 bases and J dropped 6 bases, with 10 bases sitting between them. This clonotype showed up many times. Its antigen is unknown. Study-wide results and caveats: The origin of high day-60 TCRbeta diversity in some patients lay in surviving recipient T cells and thymic progenitors. In patients about two months after transplant, alpha-beta T cells reportedly arose from several hundred expanded graft clones. Newly produced T cells mostly provided counts and TCRbeta diversity after one year, as hyperexpanded clones declined.

The rearrangement links TRBV5-1 to TRBJ2-7, with D perhaps given as TRBD1 or TRBD2 (5 bases each). This specimen was PBMCs, mostly from graft donor cells, taken 180 days after TCRalphabeta/CD19-depleted stem cell transplant. The TCR originated in a female patient aged 2-10 years who had a stem cell transplant for aplastic anemia, so the T cells may come from the graft donor. CDR3: CASSLESGLEQYV. The CDR3 DNA sequence: TGCGCCAGCAGCTTGGAATCGGGGCTCGAGCAGTACGTC.